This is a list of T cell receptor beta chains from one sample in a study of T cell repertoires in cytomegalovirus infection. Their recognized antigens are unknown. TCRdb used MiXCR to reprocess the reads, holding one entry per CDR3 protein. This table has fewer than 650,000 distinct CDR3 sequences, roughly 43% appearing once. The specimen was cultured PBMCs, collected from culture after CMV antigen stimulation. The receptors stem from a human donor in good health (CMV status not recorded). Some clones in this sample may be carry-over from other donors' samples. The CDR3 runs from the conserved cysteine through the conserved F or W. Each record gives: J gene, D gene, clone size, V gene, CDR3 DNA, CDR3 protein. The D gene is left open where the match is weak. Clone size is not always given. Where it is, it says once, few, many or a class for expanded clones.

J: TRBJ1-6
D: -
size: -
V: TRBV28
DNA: TGTGCCAGCACTATCCGGGTTGGATCACCCCTCCACTTT
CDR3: CASTIRVGSPLHF

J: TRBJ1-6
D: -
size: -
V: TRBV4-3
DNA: TGCGCCAGCAGCCAAGATCCCGGGGGAAATTCACCCCTCCACTTT
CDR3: CASSQDPGGNSPLHF

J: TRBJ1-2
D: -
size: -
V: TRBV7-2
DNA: TGTGCCAGCAGCCGCTGGGGGGCCCCCAGAGGCTACACCTTC
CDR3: CASSRWGAPRGYTF

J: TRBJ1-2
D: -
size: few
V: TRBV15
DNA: TGTGCCACCAGCAGAGTGGCCCTGAGCGGCGATGGCTACACCTTC
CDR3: CATSRVALSGDGYTF

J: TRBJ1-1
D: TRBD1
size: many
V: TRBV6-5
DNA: TGTGCCAGCAGTTACGAGGGACAGCCTGTGGTCACTGAAGCTTTCTTT
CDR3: CASSYEGQPVVTEAFF

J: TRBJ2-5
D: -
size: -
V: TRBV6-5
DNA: TGTGCCAGCAGCGATATGATGGAGACCCAGTACTTC
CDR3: CASSDMMETQYF

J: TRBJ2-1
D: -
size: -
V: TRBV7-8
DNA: TGTGCCAGCAGCTGGGGGGGGGCCTCCTACAATGAGCAGTTCTTC
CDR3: CASSWGGASYNEQFF

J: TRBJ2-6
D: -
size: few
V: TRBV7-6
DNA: TGTGCCAGCACCAGACTAAGGGCCTCTCCTGGGGCCAACGTCCTGACTTTC
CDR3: CASTRLRASPGANVLTF

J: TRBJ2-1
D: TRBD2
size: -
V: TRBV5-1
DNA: TGCGCCAGCAGCTTTGGGACTAGCGGGGGGCGGGGTGAGCAGTTCTTC
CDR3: CASSFGTSGGRGEQFF

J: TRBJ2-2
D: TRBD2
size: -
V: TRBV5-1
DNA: TGCGCCAGCAGCTTGGAACTAGCGGGAGTGGAGCTGTTTTTT
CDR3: CASSLELAGVELFF

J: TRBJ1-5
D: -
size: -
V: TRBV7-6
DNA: TGTGCCAGCAGCCGACTTTCACAGCCCCAGCATTTT
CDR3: CASSRLSQPQHF

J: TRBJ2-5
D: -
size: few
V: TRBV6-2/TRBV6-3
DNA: TGTGCCAGCAGTTACTTCCGGTCCTCAGAGACCCAGTACTTC
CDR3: CASSYFRSSETQYF

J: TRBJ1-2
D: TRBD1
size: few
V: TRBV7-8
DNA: TGTGCCAGCAGCGTAAACAGGGGGGAGAACTATGGCTACACCTTC
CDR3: CASSVNRGENYGYTF

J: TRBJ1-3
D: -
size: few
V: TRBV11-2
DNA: TGTGCCAGCAGCCCTCAGAACTCTGGAAACACCATATATTTT
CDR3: CASSPQNSGNTIYF

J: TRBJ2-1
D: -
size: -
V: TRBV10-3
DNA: TGTGCCATCAGCCCGGGACGGGGCTTGGGTGAGCAGTTCTTC
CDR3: CAISPGRGLGEQFF

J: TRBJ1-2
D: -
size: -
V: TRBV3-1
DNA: TGTGCCAGCAGCCCGGGACCTCATGGCTACACCTTC
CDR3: CASSPGPHGYTF

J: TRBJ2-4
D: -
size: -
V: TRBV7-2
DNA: TGTGCCAGCAGCTTACGAGTTTTGGCCAAAAACATTCAGTACTTC
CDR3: CASSLRVLAKNIQYF